These 21 T cell receptor beta chains originate from one sample sequenced in a study of regulatory T cells in long-lasting Graves disease (TCRdb year 2021). The library was produced with multiplex PCR. Sequencing was performed on an Illumina HiSeq 4000. To build TCR beta libraries, CDR3 regions were amplified by Arm-PCR using iRepertoire HTBI primers. TCRdb reworked the public reads: Q25 trimming with fastp, MiXCR clone assembly, productive beta chains retained. Merged by CDR3 protein, the rows form single entries marked with the most common genes and DNA. This sample lists roughly 220,000 distinct CDR3 sequences; approximately 20% were detected once. 22% of the sample goes to the ten largest clones. The time point label for this specimen denotes: newly diagnosed GD, antithyroid drugs for less than 3 months. For both TCR sequencing and RNA sequencing, RNA was extracted from PBMCs in TRIzol. This specimen consisted of peripheral blood mononuclear cells (PBMCs), obtained at new diagnosis, from a patient treated with antithyroid drugs. Receptor source: a female donor with Graves disease.

This clonotype has at least ten counts. The rearrangement links TRBV20-1 to TRBJ2-1; D uncertain. The CDR3 consists of 13 residues. Trimming shortened V by 0 bases and J by 10 bases, and 13 bases separated the two germline ends. Per germline, CDR1 DFQATT and CDR2 SNEGSKA (reference sequence). The chain's CDR3 is CSARDPPIREQFF. In nucleotides, the CDR3 is TGCAGTGCTAGAGATCCCCCAATACGGGAGCAGTTCTTC.

This clonotype was counted many times. The chain employs TRBV29-1 and TRBJ2-5; 12 nucleotides match TRBD2. V shed 4 bases and J 4 bases; nucleotides not matched to a gene: 4. The CDR3 is made up of 14 amino acids. Germline lookup yields CDR1 SQVTM and CDR2 ANQGSEA. CDR3 DNA sequence: TGCAGCGTTGCAGGGGGACTAGCGGGAGAGACCCAGTACTTC. This codes for CSVAGGLAGETQYF.

This clonotype was recorded at least ten times. CDR3 protein: CASRGLADYEQYF. For the CDR3, the DNA is TGTGCCAGCAGGGGACTAGCGGACTACGAGCAGTACTTC. The J gene is TRBJ2-7, the V gene TRBV12-3 or TRBV12-4; 11 bases align to TRBD2. Trimming took 6 bases from V and 3 from J; bases not matched to a gene: 1. CDR3 size: 13 residues.

This clonotype was recorded a few times. V usage is TRBV4-3 and J usage is TRBJ2-2; D uncertain. The CDR3 has 17 amino acids. V lost 0 bases and J 7 bases, leaving 18 bases between the germline ends. CDR1 and CDR2 (germline): LGHNA, YSLEER. CDR3 in amino acids: CASSQDPLQKNGGELFF. The CDR3 DNA is TGCGCCAGCAGCCAAGACCCCCTACAAAAGAACGGCGGGGAGCTGTTTTTT.

At least ten counts were recorded for this clonotype. CDR3 in amino acids: CSARGGGTTQYF. As DNA, the CDR3 is TGCAGTGCTAGAGGGGGCGGCACCACGCAGTATTTT. J is TRBJ2-3 and V is TRBV20-1; possible D gene TRBD1, 5 bases. This CDR3 has 12 amino acids. V lost 1 base and J 9 bases, leaving 11 bases between the germline ends. The V gene's germline CDR1 is DFQATT and CDR2 SNEGSKA (reference sequence).

This clonotype occurred many times. The rearrangement uses TRBV28 and TRBJ1-2; D is uncertain. CDR1 and CDR2 from the germline V gene are MDHEN and SYDVKM. Trimming pared 6 bases from V and 7 bases from J, leaving 18 bases between. The CDR3 is 14 amino acids. The CDR3 DNA follows: TGTGCCAGCAGCGGCCCGGGGTTTCAAGGTGGCTACACCTTC. Translating it yields CASSGPGFQGGYTF.

At least ten counts were recorded for this clonotype. The V call is TRBV20-1, the J call TRBJ1-2; D remains unclear. Trimming pared 3 bases from V and 2 bases from J, leaving 16 bases between. Germline V gene data show CDR1 as DFQATT and CDR2 as SNEGSKA (reference sequence). The CDR3 spans 15 residues. The CDR3 nucleotides are TGCAGTGCTAGTGATACACACCACTTAAACTATGGCTACACCTTC. This codes for CSASDTHHLNYGYTF.

Ten or more counts support this clonotype. The chain combines TRBV12-5 with TRBJ2-2; no clear D. Germline V gene data show CDR1 as LGHNT and CDR2 as FRNRAP. Trimming stripped 0 bases from V and 2 bases from J, with 10 bases between. This CDR3 is 16 amino acids long. CDR3 bases: TGTGCTAGTGGTTTGGTAGCGAGTACAAACACCGGGGAGCTGTTTTTT. Its protein product is CASGLVASTNTGELFF.

The table lists this clonotype with a few counts. Since a far larger clone is one base different, this is likely a read error. This sequence joins TRBV28 and TRBJ1-2; D call uncertain. Germline values: CDR1 MDHEN, CDR2 SYDVKM. The CDR3 consists of 12 residues. In nucleotides, the CDR3 is TGTGCCAGCGGTTTACAGAACTATGGCTACACCTTC. It codes for CASGLQNYGYTF.

The chain links TRBV5-1 to TRBJ2-2; D remains unclear. The V and J ends lost 2 bases and 5 bases respectively, with 16 bases between them. CDR3 length: 16 amino acids. Germline V gene sequence: CDR1 SGHRS, CDR2 YFSETQ. CDR3: CASSLRRTLWTGELFF. The CDR3 nucleotides are TGCGCCAGCAGCTTAAGACGGACCTTGTGGACCGGGGAGCTGTTTTTT.

The sample holds many counts of this clonotype. V is TRBV7-9 and J is TRBJ2-5, with D maybe TRBD1 (6 bases). The CDR3 covers 15 residues. V shed 0 bases and J shed 1 base, with 9 bases lying between them. CDR1 is SEHNR, CDR2 FQNEAQ, per germline (reference sequence). CDR3 amino acids: CASSLARTVQETQYF. The CDR3 region has the DNA TGTGCCAGCAGCTTAGCTCGGACAGTCCAAGAGACCCAGTACTTC.

This clonotype appeared many times. V and J are TRBV7-2 and TRBJ2-7; D gene ambiguous. Germline lookup yields CDR1 SGHTA and CDR2 FQGNSA. CDR3 length: 15 residues. Trimming removed 5 bases at V and 0 bases at J, with 14 bases between. CDR3 bases: TGTGCCAGCAGCCCCCCTGCTTACGGCTCCTACGAGCAGTACTTC. Translation: CASSPPAYGSYEQYF.

This clonotype was seen many times. This chain connects TRBV28 to TRBJ1-2; 10 nucleotides agree with TRBD1. The CDR3 has 16 amino acids. Germline V gene sequence: CDR1 MDHEN, CDR2 SYDVKM. The junction had 10 bases not matched to a gene; V was cut back by 6 bases and J by 3 bases. The CDR3 nucleotides read TGTGCCAGCAGCCCTCACGGGACAGGGGAGGACTATGGCTACACCTTC. Translating it yields CASSPHGTGEDYGYTF.

This clonotype was counted many times. The rearrangement links TRBV27 to TRBJ1-6; TRBD1 matches at 10 bases. The CDR3 runs to 15 residues. Trimming removed 4 bases from V and 4 bases from J; junction bases left unmatched: 1. The germline V gene encodes CDR1 MNHEY and CDR2 SMNVEV (reference sequence). The DNA of the CDR3 is TGTGCCAGCAGTTGGGGACAGGGGTATAATTCACCCCTCCACTTT. Amino acids: CASSWGQGYNSPLHF.

The chain recombines TRBV6-1 with TRBJ2-6; D gene ambiguous. The length of the CDR3 is 17 residues. Germline V gives CDR1 MNHNS, CDR2 SASEGT. Between the trimmed V and J ends, which lost 7 bases and 0 bases, there was a span of 16 bases. The CDR3 bases are TGTGCCAGCATCCACAAGCTGGGTTACTCTGGGGCCAACGTCCTGACTTTC. Translating it yields CASIHKLGYSGANVLTF.

This sequence joins TRBV7-9 and TRBJ2-1; the D is unclear. Germline lookup yields CDR1 SEHNR and CDR2 FQNEAQ (reference sequence). The V end lost 5 bases, the J end lost 0 bases, and 17 bases lay between the germline ends. The CDR3 runs 17 residues. The CDR3 region is CASSATGLLSSYNEQFF. As DNA, the CDR3 is TGTGCCAGCAGCGCCACGGGCCTCCTAAGCTCCTACAATGAGCAGTTCTTC.

A word on this clonotype: A much larger clone lies one base from this, so it may be a read error. V and J are TRBV7-2 and TRBJ2-3; D tentatively reads TRBD1 or TRBD2 (5 bases each). The germline CDR1 and CDR2 sequences are SGHTA and FQGNSA. The CDR3 loop spans 16 amino acids. The CDR3 protein is CASSPSGTWGTDTQCF. The CDR3 region has the DNA TGTGCCAGCAGCCCGTCGGGGACGTGGGGCACAGATACGCAGTGTTTT.

This clonotype has ten or more counts. The rearrangement links TRBV7-3 to TRBJ1-1; D is ambiguous. V was pared by 1 base and J by 4 bases, with 10 bases between. The CDR3 consists of 14 residues. From germline, CDR1 is SGHTA and CDR2 FQGTGA. CDR3 DNA sequence: TGTGCCAGCAGCTTAATTCCGGGCAGCACTGAAGCTTTCTTT. Protein product: CASSLIPGSTEAFF.

With respect to this clonotype: This likely traces to a read error, being one base from a far larger clone. The chain couples TRBV11-2 to TRBJ2-5, with D tentatively TRBD1 (6 bases). The germline gives CDR1 SGHAT, CDR2 FQNNGV. V shed 5 bases and J shed 11 bases, with 24 bases lying between them. This CDR3 contains 15 residues. The CDR3 region is CASSGSGAAYNEQYF. The CDR3 DNA reads TGTGCCAGCAGCGGATCAGGGGCGGCATACAATGAGCAGTACTTC.

At least ten counts were recorded for this clonotype. The chain links TRBV29-1 to TRBJ2-1; D not resolved. The V gene's germline CDR1 is SQVTM and CDR2 ANQGSEA. Trimming cost V 4 bases and J 0 bases, with 4 bases left between them. The CDR3 consists of 12 residues. The CDR3 DNA reads as TGCAGCGTTGGCTTCTCCTACAATGAGCAGTTCTTC. Translated: CSVGFSYNEQFF.

This clonotype was counted ten times or more. The genes are TRBV29-1 and TRBJ2-5, with 9 nucleotides matching TRBD2. Germline lookup yields CDR1 SQVTM and CDR2 ANQGSEA. V was clipped by 7 bases and J by 5 bases; unmatched bases: 8. CDR3 length: 13 residues. CDR3 in amino acids: CSARLAEGETQYF. The CDR3 region has the DNA TGCAGCGCTCGACTAGCGGAGGGGGAGACCCAGTACTTC.